The T cell receptor beta chain described here comes from a study of OX40 agonist ivuxolimab in advanced cancers. For the wider study: Ivuxolimab was a fully human IgG2 agonistic monoclonal antibody targeting the costimulatory receptor OX40 (CD134). Intravenous ivuxolimab was administered to patients every 2 weeks at six dose levels: 0.01, 0.1, 0.3, 1.5, 3 and 10 mg/kg. The dose-escalation cohort was 82.7% male with a mean age of about 65 years, ranging from roughly 23 to 90. The monotherapy dose-escalation portion (N ≈ 57 patients) of the phase I ivuxolimab trial is reported in the paper. Prior anti-PD-1, anti-PD-L1 or anti-CTLA-4 therapy was permitted, and 40% of dose-escalation patients had received checkpoint inhibitors. Three dose-escalation patients achieved partial responses, one with hepatocellular carcinoma and two with cutaneous melanoma. Among the roughly 52 dose-escalation patients, about 20 had hepatocellular carcinoma, 15 or so melanoma, 9 renal cell carcinoma and 9 head and neck cancer. Peripheral TCRbeta sequencing aimed to test whether ivuxolimab altered TCR sequence diversity and caused clonal T-cell expansion. Paper-wide results and their limitations: After ivuxolimab, expanded clones were on average more numerous among CD8+ T cells than among CD4+ T cells. Which antigens the clonally expanded peripheral T cells were specific for was not determined. Low levels of normalized T-cell clonal expansion were also seen in some patients who did not respond. In the 0.1-3.0 mg/kg groups, partial responders were among the patients with the lowest normalized peripheral clonal expansion, particularly in CD8+ T cells. At doses from 0.1 to 3.0 mg/kg, clonal expansion was seen in both CD4+ and CD8+ blood T cells between baseline and week 6.

The trial excluded patients who had a history of autoimmune disease or were on systemic immunosuppression. Peripheral blood for TCR sequencing was drawn from every dose cohort at baseline, at cycle 4 day 1 and at cycle 7 day 1. Samples were obtained from an open-label, multicenter, first-in-human phase I dose-escalation trial of ivuxolimab. The trial enrolled adults with locally advanced or metastatic head and neck squamous cell, hepatocellular, melanoma or renal cell carcinoma. Before TCR sequencing, CD4+ and CD8+ T cells were separately sorted from peripheral blood. In the case of this clone: The target of this receptor is not known. Base qualities are missing; no much larger clone stands one base away.

Genomic DNA was isolated from the sorted cells so that the TCRbeta CDR3 region could be sequenced. TCRbeta CDR3 regions were sequenced using the immunoSEQ Assay. This is the immuneACCESS table as TCRdb keeps it, with only in-frame sequences that have V and J called. A part of the clones is gone; compared with another copy, unresolved V genes explain less than half, and the rest is unexplained. The sample includes about 38,000 clones, with approximately 86% observed a single time. 6.5% to 8% of the sample goes to the ten largest clones. V and J are truncated by 1 base and 3 bases respectively, leaving an intervening sequence of 18 bases. Including cysteine and phenylalanine, the CDR3 has 18 amino acids. Just CDR3 DNA is preserved here, 54 bases in frame from base 1. The CDR1 and CDR2 encoded by the germline V gene are MGHDK and SYGVNS.

The chain was built from TRBV25-1 and TRBJ1-4; the D gene cannot be named for sure. This TCR derives from an adult with an advanced solid tumor such as melanoma, head and neck, liver or kidney cancer. The sample in question was CD4+ or CD8+ T cells sorted from blood, obtained in a trial of the OX40 agonist ivuxolimab. The nucleotides read TGTGCCAGCAGTGAATTCTCTCTCGCGGGTGTATCTAATGAAAAACTGTTTTTT. Translated, this gives CASSEFSLAGVSNEKLFF.